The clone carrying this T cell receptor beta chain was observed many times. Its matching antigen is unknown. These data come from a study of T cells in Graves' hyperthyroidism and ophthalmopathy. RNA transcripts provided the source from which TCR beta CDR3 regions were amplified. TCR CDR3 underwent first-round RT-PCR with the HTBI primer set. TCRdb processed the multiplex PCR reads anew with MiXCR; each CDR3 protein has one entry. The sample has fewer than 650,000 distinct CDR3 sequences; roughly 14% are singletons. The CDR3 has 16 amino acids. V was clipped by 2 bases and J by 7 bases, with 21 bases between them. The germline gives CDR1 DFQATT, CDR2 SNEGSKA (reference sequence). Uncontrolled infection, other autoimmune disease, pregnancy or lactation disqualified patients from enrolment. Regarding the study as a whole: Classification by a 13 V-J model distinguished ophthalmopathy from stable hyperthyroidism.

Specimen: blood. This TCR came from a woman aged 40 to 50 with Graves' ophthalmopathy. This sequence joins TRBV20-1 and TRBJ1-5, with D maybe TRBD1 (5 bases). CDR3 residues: CSARLGAGGERQPQHF. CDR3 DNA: TGCAGTGCTAGATTAGGGGCGGGGGGGGAACGACAGCCCCAGCATTTT.